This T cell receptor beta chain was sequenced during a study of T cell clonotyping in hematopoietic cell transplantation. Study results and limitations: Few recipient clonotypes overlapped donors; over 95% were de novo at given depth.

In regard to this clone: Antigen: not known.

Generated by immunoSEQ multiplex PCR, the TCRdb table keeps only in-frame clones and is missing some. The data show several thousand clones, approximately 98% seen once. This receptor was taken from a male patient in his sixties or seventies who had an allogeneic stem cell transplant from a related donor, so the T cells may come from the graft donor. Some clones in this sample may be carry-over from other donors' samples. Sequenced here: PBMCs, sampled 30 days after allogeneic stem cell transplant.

The DNA for the CDR3 is TGCGCCAGCAGTCGGCAACACAGGGAAAATTCACCCCTCCACTTT. Amino acids: CASSRQHRENSPLHF. The chain couples TRBV4-3 to TRBJ1-6; a weak D match, TRBD1 (6 bases). This CDR3 is built from 15 residues. CDR1 LGHNA and CDR2 YSLEER come from the germline V gene. The V end was cut by 6 bases, the J end by 7 bases, with 16 bases between.